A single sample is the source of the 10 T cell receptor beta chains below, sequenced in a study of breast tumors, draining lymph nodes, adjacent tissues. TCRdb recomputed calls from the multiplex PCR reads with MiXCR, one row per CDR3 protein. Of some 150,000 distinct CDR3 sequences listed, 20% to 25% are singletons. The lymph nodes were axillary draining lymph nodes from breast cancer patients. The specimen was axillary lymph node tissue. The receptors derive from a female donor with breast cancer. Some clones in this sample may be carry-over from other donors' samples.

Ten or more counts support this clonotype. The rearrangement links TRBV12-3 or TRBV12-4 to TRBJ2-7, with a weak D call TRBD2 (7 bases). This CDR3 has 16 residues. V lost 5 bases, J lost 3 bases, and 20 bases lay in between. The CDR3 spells CASSRGGPGRGYEQYF. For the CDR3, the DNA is TGTGCCAGCAGTAGGGGGGGACCGGGGAGGGGCTACGAGCAGTACTTC.

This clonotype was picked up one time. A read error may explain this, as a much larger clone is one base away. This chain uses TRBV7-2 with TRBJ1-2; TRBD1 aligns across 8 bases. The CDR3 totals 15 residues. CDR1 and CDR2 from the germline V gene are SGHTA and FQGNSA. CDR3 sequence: CASGPARQGALGCTF. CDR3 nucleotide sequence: TGTGCCAGCGGCCCAGCACGGCAGGGGGCATTGGGCTGCACCTTC.

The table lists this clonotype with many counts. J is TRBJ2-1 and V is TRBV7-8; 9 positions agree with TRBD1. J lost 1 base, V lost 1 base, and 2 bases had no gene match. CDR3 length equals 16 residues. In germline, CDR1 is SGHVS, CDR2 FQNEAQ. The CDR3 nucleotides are TGTGCCAGCAGCTTAGACGGGACAGGGTCCTACAATGAGCAGTTCTTC. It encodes CASSLDGTGSYNEQFF.

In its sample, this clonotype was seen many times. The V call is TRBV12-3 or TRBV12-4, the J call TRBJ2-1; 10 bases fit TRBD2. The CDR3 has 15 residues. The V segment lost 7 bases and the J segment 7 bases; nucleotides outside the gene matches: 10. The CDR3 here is CASNRLAGDRNEQFF. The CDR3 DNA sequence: TGTGCCAGCAACCGCCTAGCGGGAGATCGGAATGAGCAGTTCTTC.

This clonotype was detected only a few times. CDR3 DNA sequence: TGTGCCAGCAGTGAAACGTTAACCTACGAGCAGTACTTC. As protein: CASSETLTYEQYF. V and J are TRBV25-1 and TRBJ2-7, with no clear D. Germline CDR1 reads MGHDK; CDR2 reads SYGVNS. V lost 2 bases and J 2 bases, leaving 7 bases between the germline ends. The CDR3 has 13 amino acids.

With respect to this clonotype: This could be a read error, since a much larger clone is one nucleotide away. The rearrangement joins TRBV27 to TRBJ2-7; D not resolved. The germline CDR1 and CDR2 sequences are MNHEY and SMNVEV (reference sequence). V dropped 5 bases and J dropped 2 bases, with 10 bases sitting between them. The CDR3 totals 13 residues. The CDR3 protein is CASSLSRAYEQYF. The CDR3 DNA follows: TGTGCCAGCAGTCTTTCCAGAGCCTACGAGCAGTACTTC.

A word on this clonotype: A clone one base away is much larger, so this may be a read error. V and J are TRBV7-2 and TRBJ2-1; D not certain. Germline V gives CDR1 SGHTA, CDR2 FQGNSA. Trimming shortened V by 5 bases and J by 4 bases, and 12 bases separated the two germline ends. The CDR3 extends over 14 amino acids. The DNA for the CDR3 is TGTGCCAGCAGCCCCAGGAACCTATACAATGAGCAGTTCTTC. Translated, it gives CASSPRNLYNEQFF.

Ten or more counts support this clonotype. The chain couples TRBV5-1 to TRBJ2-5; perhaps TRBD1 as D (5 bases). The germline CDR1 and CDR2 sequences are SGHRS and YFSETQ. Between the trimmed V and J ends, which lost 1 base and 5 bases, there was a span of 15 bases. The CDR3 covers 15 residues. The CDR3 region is CASSLTQFAGETQYF. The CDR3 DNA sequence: TGCGCCAGCAGCTTGACACAGTTTGCAGGGGAGACCCAGTACTTC.

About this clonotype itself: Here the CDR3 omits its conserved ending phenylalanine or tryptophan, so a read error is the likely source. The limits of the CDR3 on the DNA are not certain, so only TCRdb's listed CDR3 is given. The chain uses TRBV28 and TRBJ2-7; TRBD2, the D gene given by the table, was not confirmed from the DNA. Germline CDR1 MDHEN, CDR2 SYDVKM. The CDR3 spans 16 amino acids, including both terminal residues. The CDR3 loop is CTSSSRLAGVVNERYL.

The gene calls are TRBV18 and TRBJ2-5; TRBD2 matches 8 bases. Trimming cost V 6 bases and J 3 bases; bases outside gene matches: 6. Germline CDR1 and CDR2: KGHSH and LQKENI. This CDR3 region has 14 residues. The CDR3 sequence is CASSASGRKETQYF. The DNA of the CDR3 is TGTGCCAGCTCGGCCAGCGGGAGAAAAGAGACCCAGTACTTC.